The 27 T cell receptor beta chains presented below share a single source sample, sequenced in a study of blood T cell repertoires in COVID-19 (dated by TCRdb to the early 2020s). The library was prepared using the immunoSEQ multiplex PCR assay. TCRdb took this table from immuneACCESS and kept in-frame rearrangements with V and J called. Such tables lack part of the clones; where checked against another copy, unresolved V genes explain under half of the gap, and the rest is unexplained. For this sample the table gives about 110,000 clones, of which 75% to 85% were detected only once. The top ten constitute 7.9% of the sample. Sequences were obtained from peripheral blood. These receptors all come from a man between 65 and 79 years old with acute or convalescent COVID-19.

The chain carries TRBV5-6 and TRBJ1-2, with a weak D call TRBD1 (5 bases). Trimming stripped 2 bases from V and 1 base from J, with 12 bases between. This CDR3 region has 15 residues. CDR1 and CDR2 from the germline V gene are SGHDT and YYEEEE. This chain's CDR3 is CASSFELRDNYGYTF. For the CDR3, the DNA is TGTGCCAGCAGCTTTGAGCTCAGGGATAACTATGGCTACACCTTC.

The chain joins TRBV11-2 to TRBJ1-2; 7 bases align to TRBD1. Germline V gene sequence: CDR1 SGHAT, CDR2 FQNNGV. Trimming cost V 1 base and J 8 bases; bases outside gene matches: 13. CDR3 length: 16 amino acids. CDR3 DNA sequence: TGTGCCAGCAGCTTAGGGTTGGGCAGGGGGGTGGAAGGCTACACCTTC. Protein: CASSLGLGRGVEGYTF.

The V call is TRBV5-4, the J call TRBJ1-5; D may be TRBD1 (6 bases). Per the germline V gene, CDR1 is SGHNT and CDR2 is YYREEE (reference sequence). V was clipped by 2 bases and J by 4 bases, with 16 bases between them. CDR3 length equals 16 residues. As DNA, the CDR3 is TGTGCCAGCAGCTTTATTGGGGGCGGGGGGAATCAGCCCCAGCATTTT. It codes for CASSFIGGGGNQPQHF.

The chain links TRBV28 to TRBJ1-2; D is possibly TRBD1 (6 bases). Germline loops: CDR1 MDHEN, CDR2 SYDVKM. The CDR3 length is 13 residues. V was shortened by 6 bases and J by 6 bases, with 14 bases between the two germline ends. The CDR3 nucleotides are TGTGCCAGCAGGCCAGGGGTTGTACATGGCTACACCTTC. Protein: CASRPGVVHGYTF.

The V call is TRBV7-9, the J call TRBJ2-1; the match to TRBD1 covers 8 bases. Trimming at V came to 1 base and at J to 8 bases, leaving 13 bases not matched to a gene. This CDR3 is 17 amino acids long. The V gene's germline CDR1 is SEHNR and CDR2 FQNEAQ (reference sequence). The CDR3 DNA sequence: TGTGCCAGCAGCTTAGGCAGGGGGCGCAAGATAATCGATGAGCAGTTCTTC. Its translation is CASSLGRGRKIIDEQFF.

The CDR3 DNA follows: TGTGCCAGCAGCTTGGAGCACCACAGGGCAGGTTCACCCCTCCACTTT. As protein: CASSLEHHRAGSPLHF. V usage is TRBV5-4 and J usage is TRBJ1-6, with a tentative D call TRBD1 (6 bases). The V end lost 0 bases, the J end lost 9 bases, and 16 bases lay between the germline ends. Germline CDR1 is SGHNT and CDR2 is YYREEE (reference sequence). The CDR3 totals 16 residues.

In this sample, this clone turned up once. V usage is TRBV28 and J usage is TRBJ1-5; 8 bases align to TRBD1. The CDR3 sequence is 16 residues long. The junction had 12 bases not matched to a gene; V was cut back by 6 bases and J by 5 bases. Germline-derived CDR1 and CDR2 are MDHEN and SYDVKM. CDR3 in DNA: TGTGCCAGCAGCGATCTGGGCAGGGGGCCCGATCAGCCCCAGCATTTT. Translation gives CASSDLGRGPDQPQHF.

The chain couples TRBV9 to TRBJ1-2, with D tentatively TRBD1 (5 bases). The CDR3 length is 15 residues. The germline V gene has CDR1 SGDLS and CDR2 YYNGEE. The ends were cut back, 2 bases at V and 2 bases at J, with 13 bases in the middle. The CDR3 sequence: CASSVSGRINYGYTF. As DNA, the CDR3 is TGTGCCAGCAGCGTTTCAGGGCGCATCAACTATGGCTACACCTTC. The whole variable domain, remainder taken from reference TRBV9 and TRBJ1-2, is DSGVTQTPKHLITATGQRVTLRCSPRSGDLSVYWYQQSLDQGLQFLIQYYNGEERAKGNILERFSAQQFPDLHSELNLSSLELGDSALYFCASSVSGRINYGYTFGSGTRLTVV.

The chain employs TRBV6-5 and TRBJ2-3, with D possibly being TRBD2 (6 bases). V was pared by 5 bases and J by 0 bases, with 12 bases between. The germline V gene has CDR1 MNHEY and CDR2 SVGAGI. The CDR3 extends over 15 amino acids. In DNA, the CDR3 is TGTGCCAGCAGTAGGACTATGCCAAGCACAGATACGCAGTATTTT. Translation: CASSRTMPSTDTQYF.

The chain recombines TRBV3-1 (or the pseudogene TRBV3-2) with TRBJ1-1, with D possibly TRBD1 on 6 matching bases. The V gene's germline CDR1 is LGHDT and CDR2 YNNKEL (reference sequence). V lost 3 bases and J 11 bases, leaving 13 bases between the germline ends. This CDR3 region has 12 residues. CDR3 in amino acids: CASSQLRGAAFF. For the CDR3, the DNA is TGTGCCAGCAGCCAGTTACGGGGGGCGGCTTTCTTT.

The chain has TRBV2 and TRBJ2-2; 9 bases fit TRBD2. V was pared by 3 bases and J by 6 bases, with 5 bases of the junction left unmatched. Germline V gives CDR1 SNHLY, CDR2 FYNNEI. This CDR3 contains 15 residues. The CDR3 coding sequence is TGTGCCAGCAGTGAGGAGGTAGCGGGAGCCGGGGAGCTGTTTTTT. This codes for CASSEEVAGAGELFF.

This clone has more than one count but fewer than ten. The chain recombines TRBV5-1 with TRBJ1-1; D unresolved. Germline loops: CDR1 SGHRS, CDR2 YFSETQ. V dropped 0 bases and J dropped 1 base, with 10 bases sitting between them. This CDR3 has 15 amino acids. As DNA, the CDR3 is TGCGCCAGCAGCTTGGTGCTAGGAAAGAACACTGAAGCTTTCTTT. Amino acids: CASSLVLGKNTEAFF.

The chain employs TRBV2 and TRBJ2-7; 11 nucleotides align to TRBD2. The germline V gene has CDR1 SNHLY and CDR2 FYNNEI. J gave up 0 bases and V 9 bases, and 7 bases lay outside the gene matches. The CDR3 is 15 residues long. The CDR3 nucleotides read TGTGCCAGTAAGCTAGCGGGGGGTGACTCCTACGAGCAGTACTTC. Translating gives CASKLAGGDSYEQYF.

The rearrangement joins TRBV6-5 to TRBJ2-7; D might be TRBD2 (6 bases). The CDR3 is 13 amino acids. V lost 8 bases and J lost 3, with 14 bases in between. Germline V lookup: CDR1 MNHEY, CDR2 SVGAGI. The CDR3 region is CASEGWTNYEQYF. The DNA of the CDR3 is TGTGCCAGCGAGGGTTGGACTAACTACGAGCAGTACTTC.

This sequence joins TRBV5-6 and TRBJ1-5, with D tentatively TRBD1 (6 bases). CDR3 size: 14 residues. Trimming took off 2 bases at V and 3 bases at J, with 9 bases between the two ends. Germline V gene data show CDR1 as SGHDT and CDR2 as YYEEEE. The CDR3 loop reads CASSFRQDNQPQHF. CDR3 coding DNA: TGTGCCAGCAGCTTTCGACAGGACAATCAGCCCCAGCATTTT.

The chain recombines TRBV28 with TRBJ1-5; maybe TRBD1 (6 bases). Germline V CDR1 and CDR2: MDHEN, SYDVKM. The V and J ends lost 9 bases and 1 base respectively, with 16 bases between them. This CDR3 has 15 amino acids. In DNA form, the CDR3 reads TGTGCCAGTATCGCTCAGGGGAAAAGCAATCAGCCCCAGCATTTT. Its protein product is CASIAQGKSNQPQHF.

V and J are TRBV7-3 and TRBJ2-3; 7 bases agree with TRBD1. V lost 0 bases to trimming and J lost 5 bases; unmatched junction nucleotides: 8. The CDR3 consists of 16 residues. Germline CDR1 is SGHTA and CDR2 is FQGTGA. The CDR3 protein is CASSLTPDRMGDTQYF. CDR3 sequence (DNA): TGTGCCAGCAGCTTAACTCCGGACAGGATGGGAGATACGCAGTATTTT.

This sequence joins TRBV12-3 or TRBV12-4 and TRBJ2-7, with D maybe TRBD1 (5 bases). V was cut by 0 bases and J by 6 bases, with 6 bases left in between. The CDR3 length is 12 residues. CDR3 in amino acids: CASSLARVEQYF. The DNA of the CDR3 is TGTGCCAGCAGTTTAGCCAGGGTCGAGCAGTACTTC.

The V call is TRBV6-5, the J call TRBJ2-7, with TRBD1 identical over 8 bases. V was pared by 6 bases and J by 1 base, with 8 bases of the junction left unmatched. The CDR3 has 15 residues. Germline V gene data show CDR1 as MNHEY and CDR2 as SVGAGI. CDR3 DNA: TGTGCCAGCAGGGTCGGACAGGGCCTGTCCTACGAGCAGTACTTC. Translation: CASRVGQGLSYEQYF.

The genes are TRBV19 and TRBJ1-3; possibly TRBD1 for D (6 bases). The V gene lost 7 bases and the J gene lost 0 bases, with 13 bases spanning the gap. This CDR3 spans 15 amino acids. Germline V gene data show CDR1 as LNHDA and CDR2 as SQIVND (reference sequence). The CDR3: CASIWTAGSGNTIYF. CDR3 coding DNA: TGTGCCAGTATATGGACAGCCGGCTCTGGAAACACCATATATTTT.

This chain links TRBV28 with TRBJ2-5; 14 nucleotides agree with TRBD2. The germline gives CDR1 MDHEN, CDR2 SYDVKM. The CDR3 is made up of 16 amino acids. V was pared by 2 bases and J by 1 base, with 0 bases of the junction left unmatched. The CDR3 DNA sequence: TGTGCCAGCAGTTTAGGGACTAGCGGGAGCCAAGAGACCCAGTACTTC. This translates into CASSLGTSGSQETQYF.

The V gene is TRBV6-2 or TRBV6-3, the J gene TRBJ2-7; D might be TRBD1 (6 bases). Trimming pared 5 bases from V and 1 base from J, leaving 12 bases between. The CDR3 spans 14 residues. Germline CDR1 MNHEY, CDR2 SVGEGT. The CDR3 bases are TGTGCCAGCAGTGCACAGGGCCGGTCCTACGAGCAGTACTTC. Its protein product is CASSAQGRSYEQYF.

The genes are TRBV4-1 and TRBJ2-7; D possibly corresponds to TRBD2 (5 bases). The V end lost 0 bases, the J end lost 2 bases, and 14 bases lay between the germline ends. Germline CDR1 reads MGHRA; CDR2 reads YSYEKL. The CDR3 has 16 residues. CDR3: CASSQDPRARPYEQYF. Written as DNA, the CDR3 is TGCGCCAGCAGCCAAGATCCGCGGGCCCGCCCCTACGAGCAGTACTTC.

The chain has TRBV6-5 and TRBJ2-7; 9 bases are a match to TRBD1. This CDR3 contains 15 residues. V lost 4 bases to trimming and J lost 3 bases; unmatched junction nucleotides: 7. Germline-derived CDR1 and CDR2 are MNHEY and SVGAGI. CDR3 sequence: CASSLSGTGIYEQYF. The CDR3 nucleotides are TGTGCCAGCAGTTTATCCGGGACAGGGATCTACGAGCAGTACTTC.

This clone has a handful of counts. The rearrangement uses TRBV28 and TRBJ1-1; 7 bases line up with TRBD1. The V segment lost 3 bases and the J segment 1 base; nucleotides outside the gene matches: 5. Per germline, CDR1 MDHEN and CDR2 SYDVKM. This CDR3 contains 15 residues. In nucleotides, the CDR3 is TGTGCCAGCAGTTTGACAGGGTACCAGAACACTGAAGCTTTCTTT. Translating gives CASSLTGYQNTEAFF.

Here the CDR3 reads CASSFGGDREKLFF. The DNA of the CDR3 is TGCGCCAGCAGCTTTGGAGGGGACAGGGAAAAACTGTTTTTT. J is TRBJ1-4 and V is TRBV5-1; 8 bases are shared with TRBD1. The germline V gene has CDR1 SGHRS and CDR2 YFSETQ. The CDR3 length is 14 residues. Germline trimming cut 2 bases from V and 8 bases from J; bases unmatched to any gene: 5.

The chain carries TRBV5-4 and TRBJ1-3; TRBD1 aligns across 7 bases. The ends lost 4 bases at V and 3 bases at J; junction bases unmatched: 4. The CDR3 totals 14 residues. The germline V gene has CDR1 SGHNT and CDR2 YYREEE (reference sequence). As DNA, the CDR3 is TGTGCCAGCAGCCACGGGACAGTTGGAAACACCATATATTTT. Translated, it gives CASSHGTVGNTIYF.